The sequence of this T cell receptor beta chain was determined in a study of blood T cell repertoires in COVID-19. Across the study: Sites in the United States, Italy and Spain provided acute and convalescent COVID-19 samples.

Assay: immunoSEQ multiplex PCR; the TCRdb copy retains only in-frame clones and omits some. The table records 140,000 to 150,000 clones, over 75% of them present only once. The germline V gene has CDR1 SNHLY and CDR2 FYNNEI. There are 13 residues in the CDR3. V dropped 4 bases and J dropped 5 bases, with 11 bases sitting between them. V is TRBV2 and J is TRBJ1-1; D is unresolved. The sequenced material came from peripheral blood. The receptor was derived from a human donor in a cohort sampled during active COVID-19. This CDR3 is CASSGEARTEAFF. DNA for the CDR3: TGTGCCAGCAGTGGAGAGGCACGGACTGAAGCTTTCTTT.